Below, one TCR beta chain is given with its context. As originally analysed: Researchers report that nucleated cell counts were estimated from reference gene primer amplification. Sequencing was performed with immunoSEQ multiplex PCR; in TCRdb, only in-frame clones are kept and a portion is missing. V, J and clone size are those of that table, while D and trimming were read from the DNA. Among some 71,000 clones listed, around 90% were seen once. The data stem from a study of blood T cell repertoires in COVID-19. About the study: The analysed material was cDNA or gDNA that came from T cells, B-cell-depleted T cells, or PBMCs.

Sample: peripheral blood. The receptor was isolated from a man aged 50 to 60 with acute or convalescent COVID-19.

The CDR3: CASSSGGKGTDTQYF. In DNA, the CDR3 is TGTGCCAGCAGTTCGGGAGGGAAAGGCACAGATACGCAGTATTTT. The chain employs TRBV6-5 and TRBJ2-3, with 8 nucleotides matching TRBD2. CDR3 length: 15 residues. J was trimmed by 1 base and V by 4 bases; bases with no gene match: 4. CDR1 and CDR2 from the germline V gene are MNHEY and SVGAGI.